These 6 T cell receptor beta chains were all obtained from the same sample, sequenced in a study of human T cells and chemical hapten exposure (dated by TCRdb to the early 2020s). The method behind the library was RACE. TCRdb names NextSeq 500 as the instrument used. Clones were called with MiXCR by TCRdb after fastp trimmed the public reads at Q25, and only in-frame beta chains were retained. Every entry covers one CDR3 protein and lists the most common genes and DNA from its rows. The sample profile shows about 50,000 distinct CDR3 sequences; 3.5% to 4.5% of them were found once. Clones ranked in the top ten supply approximately 1.6% of the sample. The time point label corresponds to: healthy volunteer bleed at 2 weeks. Unfractionated whole blood was collected in Tempus Blood RNA tubes, and total RNA was extracted from that blood. The sample consisted of whole blood. The receptors were sampled from a female donor in good health. Some clones in this sample may be carry-over from other donors' samples.

This clonotype was counted many times. The chain uses TRBV5-1 and TRBJ1-1; TRBD1 is a possible D gene (5 bases). Trimming left V 4 bases short and J 0 bases short, with 16 bases between. CDR1 is SGHRS, CDR2 YFSETQ, per germline. The CDR3 length is 16 residues. CDR3 in DNA: TGCGCCAGCAGCCACGGGACGAAGCTGATGAACACTGAAGCTTTCTTT. Protein sequence: CASSHGTKLMNTEAFF.

This clonotype was recorded many times. This chain connects TRBV29-1 to TRBJ2-7, with D possibly TRBD1 on 7 matching bases. Germline V gene data show CDR1 as SQVTM and CDR2 as ANQGSEA. The V end lost 0 bases, the J end lost 3 bases, and 18 bases lay between the germline ends. The CDR3 is 16 amino acids. Here the CDR3 reads CSVEDPEQGGFYEQYF. The DNA for the CDR3 is TGCAGCGTTGAAGACCCAGAGCAGGGGGGTTTCTACGAGCAGTACTTC.

This clonotype was seen ten or more times. The rearrangement uses TRBV28 and TRBJ2-2; tentative D call: TRBD2 (5 bases). The CDR3 extends over 14 amino acids. V gave up 8 bases and J gave up 1 base, with 11 bases separating them. The germline gives CDR1 MDHEN, CDR2 SYDVKM. This chain's CDR3 is CASLSRGNTGELFF. CDR3 coding DNA: TGTGCCAGCCTTTCCCGGGGGAACACCGGGGAGCTGTTTTTT.

The table lists this clonotype with many counts. This chain links TRBV20-1 with TRBJ1-2, with a weak D call TRBD1 (5 bases). The germline CDR1 and CDR2 sequences are DFQATT and SNEGSKA (reference sequence). Trimming pared 5 bases from V and 4 bases from J, leaving 17 bases between. The CDR3 totals 14 residues. In DNA, the CDR3 is TGCAGTGCTCCCACGGTAGACAGACTCTATGGCTACACCTTC. As protein: CSAPTVDRLYGYTF.

The table lists this clonotype with many counts. J is TRBJ2-5 and V is TRBV2; 8 bases match TRBD2. V lost 10 bases, J lost 2 bases, and 9 bases stayed unmatched. This CDR3 is 14 amino acids long. Germline V CDR1 and CDR2: SNHLY, FYNNEI. The CDR3 bases are TGTGCCACCCGCGGGGGGAATACTCAAGAGACCCAGTACTTC. Residues: CATRGGNTQETQYF.

This clonotype was seen at least ten times. J is TRBJ1-6 and V is TRBV6-6; a possible D gene is TRBD1 (6 bases). V lost 6 bases and J 10 bases, leaving 10 bases between the germline ends. The CDR3 has 12 residues. In germline, CDR1 is MNHNY, CDR2 SVGAGI (reference sequence). CDR3 in DNA: TGTGCCAGCAGGGAAACAGGGTCACCCCTCCACTTT. Translation: CASRETGSPLHF.